A selection of T cell receptor beta chains follows, all from one sample in a study of human T cells and chemical hapten exposure. A single record per CDR3 protein comes from TCRdb applying MiXCR to the RACE reads. The table records 380,000 or so distinct CDR3 sequences, around 5.5% of them present only once. The material sequenced was whole blood, taken in connection with sensitization to the hapten diphenylcyclopropenone (DPC). These receptors originate from a young woman with alopecia areata. Some clones in this sample may be carry-over from other donors' samples. The CDR3 runs from the conserved cysteine through the conserved F or W. D genes are given only for firm matches. Some rows mark clone size as missing; the rest say once, few, many or name a class of expanded clone.

V gene: TRBV12-3/TRBV12-4
clone size: -
D gene: TRBD1
J gene: TRBJ2-1
CDR3 DNA: TGTGCCAGCAATTTATCACAGGGGAGTACATTGGATGAGCAGTTCTTC
CDR3 protein: CASNLSQGSTLDEQFF

V gene: TRBV28
clone size: many
D gene: -
J gene: TRBJ1-1
CDR3 DNA: TGTGCCAGCAGTTTCGGGGGGCGCATGAACACTGAAGCTTTCTTT
CDR3 protein: CASSFGGRMNTEAFF

V gene: TRBV28
clone size: many
D gene: -
J gene: TRBJ2-4
CDR3 DNA: TGTGCCAGCAGGAAGACAGGAGAAAACATTCAGTACTTC
CDR3 protein: CASRKTGENIQYF

V gene: TRBV6-2/TRBV6-3
clone size: many
D gene: TRBD1
J gene: TRBJ1-1
CDR3 DNA: TGTGCCAGCAGTCCCGGGACAGGGGGCAACACTGAAGCTTTCTTT
CDR3 protein: CASSPGTGGNTEAFF

V gene: TRBV29-1
clone size: few
D gene: -
J gene: TRBJ1-1
CDR3 DNA: TGCAGCGTTGAATGGACCTTGAACACTGAAGCTTTCTTT
CDR3 protein: CSVEWTLNTEAFF

V gene: TRBV21-1
clone size: many
D gene: -
J gene: TRBJ1-3
CDR3 DNA: TGTGCCGGCGGGGTTGCCGAGGCAAACTCTGGAAACACCATATATTTT
CDR3 protein: CAGGVAEANSGNTIYF

V gene: TRBV5-5
clone size: many
D gene: -
J gene: TRBJ1-6
CDR3 DNA: TGTGCCAGCAGCTTGTTTGGGAGGAACAATTCACCCCTCCACTTT
CDR3 protein: CASSLFGRNNSPLHF

V gene: TRBV4-2
clone size: many
D gene: -
J gene: TRBJ2-3
CDR3 DNA: TGTGCCAGCAGCCAAGAGGGGGCGGAAGCAGATACGCAGTATTTT
CDR3 protein: CASSQEGAEADTQYF

V gene: TRBV5-4
clone size: many
D gene: -
J gene: TRBJ1-4
CDR3 DNA: TGTGCCAGCAGCTTGGTGGAAGGCGCCAAACTGTTTTTT
CDR3 protein: CASSLVEGAKLFF

V gene: TRBV18
clone size: few
D gene: TRBD1
J gene: TRBJ2-1
CDR3 DNA: TGTGCCAGCTCACCACAGGGGGCCAATGAGCAGTTCTTC
CDR3 protein: CASSPQGANEQFF

V gene: TRBV6-2/TRBV6-3
clone size: few
D gene: TRBD2
J gene: TRBJ2-3
CDR3 DNA: TGTGCCAGCAGTTTCCCGGGACTAGCGGGGGACCACACAGATACGCAGTATTTT
CDR3 protein: CASSFPGLAGDHTDTQYF

V gene: TRBV12-3/TRBV12-4
clone size: few
D gene: -
J gene: TRBJ1-1
CDR3 DNA: TGTGCCAGCAGTAACCTGATTACTTTCTTT
CDR3 protein: CASSNLITFF

V gene: TRBV27
clone size: many
D gene: TRBD2
J gene: TRBJ2-1
CDR3 DNA: TGTGCCAGCAGTAAAAGTAGCGGGGGGGCCAATGAGCAGTTCTTC
CDR3 protein: CASSKSSGGANEQFF

V gene: TRBV7-2
clone size: many
D gene: TRBD2
J gene: TRBJ2-4
CDR3 DNA: TGTGCCAGCAGCTCAGAACGGACTAGCGGGAAGTACTTC
CDR3 protein: CASSSERTSGKYF

V gene: TRBV5-1
clone size: many
D gene: -
J gene: TRBJ2-5
CDR3 DNA: TGCGCCAGCAGCTTGGTCGCGGAGCAAGAGACCCAGTACTTC
CDR3 protein: CASSLVAEQETQYF

V gene: TRBV29-1
clone size: many
D gene: TRBD2
J gene: TRBJ2-5
CDR3 DNA: TGCAGCGTTGCAAGGCTAGCGGGGACCCAAGAGACCCAGTACTTC
CDR3 protein: CSVARLAGTQETQYF

V gene: TRBV9
clone size: -
D gene: TRBD2
J gene: TRBJ2-1
CDR3 DNA: TGTGCCAGCAGCCTTTTTAGCGGGGGATCCTACAATGAGCAGTTCTTC
CDR3 protein: CASSLFSGGSYNEQFF

V gene: TRBV28
clone size: many
D gene: -
J gene: TRBJ1-2
CDR3 DNA: TGTGCCAGCAGTTTATCAACGATTGGGTATGGCTACACCTTC
CDR3 protein: CASSLSTIGYGYTF

V gene: TRBV27
clone size: many
D gene: -
J gene: TRBJ1-5
CDR3 DNA: TGTGCCAGCAGGGGAGGAGGGTGGAATCAGCCCCAGCATTTT
CDR3 protein: CASRGGGWNQPQHF

V gene: TRBV5-1
clone size: -
D gene: TRBD1
J gene: TRBJ1-1
CDR3 DNA: TGCGCCAGCAGCTTTACGACAGGGGACACTGAAGCTTTCTTT
CDR3 protein: CASSFTTGDTEAFF

V gene: TRBV28
clone size: -
D gene: -
J gene: TRBJ1-1
CDR3 DNA: TGTGCCAGCAGTTTACTGAGGCAGCGGAACACTGAAGCTTTCTTT
CDR3 protein: CASSLLRQRNTEAFF

V gene: TRBV9
clone size: few
D gene: -
J gene: TRBJ2-3
CDR3 DNA: TGTGCCAGCAGCGCCAGACAGACAGATACGCAGTATTTT
CDR3 protein: CASSARQTDTQYF

V gene: TRBV12-3/TRBV12-4
clone size: few
D gene: -
J gene: TRBJ2-1
CDR3 DNA: TGTGCCAGCAGTTTAGCGCAGGGGCCGAGCTCCTACAATGAGCAGTTCTTC
CDR3 protein: CASSLAQGPSSYNEQFF

V gene: TRBV29-1
clone size: -
D gene: TRBD2
J gene: TRBJ2-3
CDR3 DNA: TGCAGCGTTGAAATACGGGAGCTAGCGGGGGGGCGTTCGAGAGATACGCAGTATTTT
CDR3 protein: CSVEIRELAGGRSRDTQYF

V gene: TRBV6-5
clone size: many
D gene: TRBD1
J gene: TRBJ1-2
CDR3 DNA: TGTGCCAGCAGTCGAGACAGGGATAACTATGGCTACACCTTC
CDR3 protein: CASSRDRDNYGYTF

V gene: TRBV9
clone size: few
D gene: -
J gene: TRBJ2-3
CDR3 DNA: TGTGCCAGCAGCGTAAGGTCCCAGACAGATACGCAGTATTTT
CDR3 protein: CASSVRSQTDTQYF

V gene: TRBV5-1
clone size: many
D gene: TRBD2
J gene: TRBJ2-3
CDR3 DNA: TGCGCCAGCAGCCCGACTAGCCCCACCACAGATACGCAGTATTTT
CDR3 protein: CASSPTSPTTDTQYF

V gene: TRBV6-2/TRBV6-3
clone size: -
D gene: -
J gene: TRBJ1-5
CDR3 DNA: TGTGCCAGCAGTTACCTACGTTCACCTCAGACGGACGGATTCAATCAGCCCCAGCATTTT
CDR3 protein: CASSYLRSPQTDGFNQPQHF

V gene: TRBV29-1
clone size: few
D gene: -
J gene: TRBJ2-1
CDR3 DNA: TGCAGCGCGAGAATCGGGGGACAACCCAATGAGCAGTTCTTC
CDR3 protein: CSARIGGQPNEQFF

V gene: TRBV20-1
clone size: -
D gene: -
J gene: TRBJ2-7
CDR3 DNA: TGCAGTGCTAGAGATCGATCGGCCAGCGCGATCTACGAGCAGTACTTC
CDR3 protein: CSARDRSASAIYEQYF

V gene: TRBV20-1
clone size: many
D gene: TRBD1
J gene: TRBJ1-1
CDR3 DNA: TGCAGTACGATGGGACAGGCGAACACTGAAGCTTTCTTT
CDR3 protein: CSTMGQANTEAFF

V gene: TRBV6-5
clone size: many
D gene: TRBD1
J gene: TRBJ1-5
CDR3 DNA: TGTGCCAGCAGATTGACAGGGTTACAGCCCCAGCATTTT
CDR3 protein: CASRLTGLQPQHF

V gene: TRBV28
clone size: few
D gene: -
J gene: TRBJ1-2
CDR3 DNA: TGTGCCAGCAGCATTTACCCGGGGAACTGGGATGGCTACACCTTC
CDR3 protein: CASSIYPGNWDGYTF

V gene: TRBV20-1
clone size: many
D gene: -
J gene: TRBJ1-1
CDR3 DNA: TGCAGTGCTTCCGCCTTTAATTTGGACACTGAAGCTTTCTTT
CDR3 protein: CSASAFNLDTEAFF

V gene: TRBV7-9
clone size: few
D gene: -
J gene: TRBJ2-7
CDR3 DNA: TGTGCCAGCAGCCCGGGACGGGGCGGACCCTACGAGCAGTACTTC
CDR3 protein: CASSPGRGGPYEQYF

V gene: TRBV7-6
clone size: -
D gene: -
J gene: TRBJ2-5
CDR3 DNA: TGTGCCAGCAGCCCTCATGTCGGGGAGACCCAGTACTTC
CDR3 protein: CASSPHVGETQYF

V gene: TRBV6-5
clone size: -
D gene: -
J gene: TRBJ1-1
CDR3 DNA: TGTGCCAGCAGTTCTCGGCCGGGGGGAAAGACTGAAGCTTTCTTT
CDR3 protein: CASSSRPGGKTEAFF

V gene: TRBV6-5
clone size: many
D gene: -
J gene: TRBJ1-6
CDR3 DNA: TGTGCCAGCAGTTCCTCAGCGAATACCCTTAATTCACCCCTCCACTTT
CDR3 protein: CASSSSANTLNSPLHF

V gene: TRBV7-9
clone size: few
D gene: -
J gene: TRBJ1-3
CDR3 DNA: TGTGCCACCCTAATAGGAAACACCATATATTTT
CDR3 protein: CATLIGNTIYF

V gene: TRBV7-2
clone size: many
D gene: -
J gene: TRBJ2-1
CDR3 DNA: TGTGCCAGCGGGGGACCGAGGGACAATGAGCAGTTCTTC
CDR3 protein: CASGGPRDNEQFF

V gene: TRBV5-1
clone size: many
D gene: TRBD1
J gene: TRBJ2-7
CDR3 DNA: TGCGCCAGCAGTTTAGACAGGGGGCGGAACGAGCAGTACTTC
CDR3 protein: CASSLDRGRNEQYF

V gene: TRBV4-2
clone size: medium-sized
D gene: TRBD1
J gene: TRBJ1-5
CDR3 DNA: TGTGCCAGCAGCCAACAGGGGGCACATAGCAATCAGCCCCAGCATTTT
CDR3 protein: CASSQQGAHSNQPQHF

V gene: TRBV28
clone size: -
D gene: TRBD1
J gene: TRBJ2-4
CDR3 DNA: TGTGCCAGCAGTACCGACAGGGCGGCCAAAAACATTCAGTACTTC
CDR3 protein: CASSTDRAAKNIQYF

V gene: TRBV19
clone size: few
D gene: -
J gene: TRBJ1-6
CDR3 DNA: TGTGCCAGTAGTGGACTGGGTCATTCACCCCTCCACTTT
CDR3 protein: CASSGLGHSPLHF

V gene: TRBV29-1
clone size: few
D gene: TRBD1
J gene: TRBJ1-2
CDR3 DNA: TGCAGCGTTTCGACAGGGGGTTACTATGGCTACACCTTC
CDR3 protein: CSVSTGGYYGYTF

V gene: TRBV5-1
clone size: many
D gene: -
J gene: TRBJ2-5
CDR3 DNA: TGCGCCAGCAGCTTGGAAGGGGAGGAGACCCAGTACTTC
CDR3 protein: CASSLEGEETQYF

V gene: TRBV6-5
clone size: -
D gene: -
J gene: TRBJ1-1
CDR3 DNA: TGTGCCAGCAGTTACAAGCATCCCGGTCGTGGCACTGAAGCTTTCTTT
CDR3 protein: CASSYKHPGRGTEAFF

V gene: TRBV10-3
clone size: many
D gene: -
J gene: TRBJ1-2
CDR3 DNA: TGTGCCATTCAGGGATCCCCCAACTATGGCTACACCTTC
CDR3 protein: CAIQGSPNYGYTF

V gene: TRBV4-2
clone size: -
D gene: -
J gene: TRBJ1-2
CDR3 DNA: TGTGCCAGCAGCCAAAAGGGTCCCGACAGGCTCTATGGCTACACCTTC
CDR3 protein: CASSQKGPDRLYGYTF

V gene: TRBV6-5
clone size: many
D gene: TRBD2
J gene: TRBJ2-3
CDR3 DNA: TGTGCCAGCAGTTACTTGACTAGCGGGGGTCGCACAGATACGCAGTATTTT
CDR3 protein: CASSYLTSGGRTDTQYF

V gene: TRBV3-1
clone size: many
D gene: -
J gene: TRBJ2-3
CDR3 DNA: TGTGCCAGCAGCCAGGAACTCCCTGGCCAACAGTATTTT
CDR3 protein: CASSQELPGQQYF

V gene: TRBV4-3
clone size: many
D gene: -
J gene: TRBJ2-5
CDR3 DNA: TGCGCCAGCAGCCAAGATCCCGGGGGTGAGACCCAGTACTTC
CDR3 protein: CASSQDPGGETQYF

V gene: TRBV9
clone size: many
D gene: -
J gene: TRBJ1-2
CDR3 DNA: TGTGCCAGCAGCGTAGAGGCAGGGGCAAATGGCTACACCTTC
CDR3 protein: CASSVEAGANGYTF

V gene: TRBV4-3
clone size: -
D gene: -
J gene: TRBJ2-1
CDR3 DNA: TGCGCCAGCAGCCACGATGCCGGCTCCTACAATGAGCAGTTCTTC
CDR3 protein: CASSHDAGSYNEQFF